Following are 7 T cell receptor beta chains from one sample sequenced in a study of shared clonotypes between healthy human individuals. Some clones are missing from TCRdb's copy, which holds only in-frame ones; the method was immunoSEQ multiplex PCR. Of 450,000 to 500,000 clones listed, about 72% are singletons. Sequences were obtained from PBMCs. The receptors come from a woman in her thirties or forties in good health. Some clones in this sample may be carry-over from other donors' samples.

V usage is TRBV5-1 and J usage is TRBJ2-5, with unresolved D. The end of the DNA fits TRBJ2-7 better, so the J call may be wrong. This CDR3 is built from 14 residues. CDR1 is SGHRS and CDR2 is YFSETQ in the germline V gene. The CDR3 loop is CASSLEPPPTEQYF. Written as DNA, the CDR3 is TGCGCCAGCAGCTTGGAGCCACCCCCCACCGAGCAGTACTTC.

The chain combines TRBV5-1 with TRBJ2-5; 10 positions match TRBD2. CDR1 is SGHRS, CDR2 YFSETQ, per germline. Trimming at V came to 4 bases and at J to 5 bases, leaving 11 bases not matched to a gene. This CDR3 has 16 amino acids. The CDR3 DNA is TGCGCCAGCAGCCCTACGGAGAGCGGGAGGGGGGAGACCCAGTACTTC. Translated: CASSPTESGRGETQYF.

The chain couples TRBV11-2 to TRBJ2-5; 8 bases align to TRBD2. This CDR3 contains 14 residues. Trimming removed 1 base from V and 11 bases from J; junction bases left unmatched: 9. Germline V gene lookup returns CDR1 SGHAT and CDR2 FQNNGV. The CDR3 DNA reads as TGTGCCAGCAGCTTAGGTGTAGCGGGGTCGGAGCAGTACTTC. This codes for CASSLGVAGSEQYF. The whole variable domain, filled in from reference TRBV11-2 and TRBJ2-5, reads EAGVAQSPRYKIIEKRQSVAFWCNPISGHATLYWYQQILGQGPKLLIQFQNNGVVDDSQLPKDRFSAERLKGVDSTLKIQPAKLEDSAVYLCASSLGVAGSEQYFGPGTRLLVL.

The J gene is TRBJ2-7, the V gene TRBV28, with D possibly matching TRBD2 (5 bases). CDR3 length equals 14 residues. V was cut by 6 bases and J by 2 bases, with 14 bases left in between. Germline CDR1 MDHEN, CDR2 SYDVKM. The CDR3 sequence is CASSPSGRAYEQYF. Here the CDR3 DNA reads TGTGCCAGCAGCCCGAGCGGAAGGGCCTACGAGCAGTACTTC.

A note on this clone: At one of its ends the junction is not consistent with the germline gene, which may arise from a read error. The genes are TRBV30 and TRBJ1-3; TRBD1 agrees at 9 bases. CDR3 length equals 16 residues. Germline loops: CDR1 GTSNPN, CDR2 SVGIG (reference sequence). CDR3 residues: CAWSVNRDRERKHHIF. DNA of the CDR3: TGTGCCTGGAGTGTAAACCGGGACAGGGAAAGAAAACACCATATATTT.

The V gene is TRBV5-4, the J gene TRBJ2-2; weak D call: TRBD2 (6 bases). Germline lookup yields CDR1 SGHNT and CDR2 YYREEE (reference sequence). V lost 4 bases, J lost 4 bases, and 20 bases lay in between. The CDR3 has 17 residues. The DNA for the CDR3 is TGTGCCAGCAGCCCTGAACTAGCTGTTGAATTCACCGGGGAGCTGTTTTTT. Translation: CASSPELAVEFTGELFF.

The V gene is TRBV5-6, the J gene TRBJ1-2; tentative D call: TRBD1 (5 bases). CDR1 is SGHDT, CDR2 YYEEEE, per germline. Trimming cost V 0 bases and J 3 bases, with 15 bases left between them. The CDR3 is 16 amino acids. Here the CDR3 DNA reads TGTGCCAGCAGCTTGGCCCGGGACCGGAGCGACTATGGCTACACCTTC. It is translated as CASSLARDRSDYGYTF.